The present entry profiles one T cell receptor (beta chain) with its context. Its matching antigen is unknown. Within the sample, other DNA sequences also encode this same CDR3. These data come from a study of cytomegalovirus exposure and HLA in healthy donors. Study conclusions and caveats: TRBV6-2, TRBV6-3 and some other V segments were excluded as indistinguishable.

Germline assignment: CDR1 MNHNS and CDR2 SASEGT. The V segment lost 3 bases and the J segment 9 bases; nucleotides outside the gene matches: 8. The CDR3 consists of 15 residues. The PCR employed 60 Vbeta primers together with 13 Jbeta primers. Libraries were prepared by immunoSEQ multiplex PCR; TCRdb keeps only in-frame clonotypes and omits some of them. The sample table sets out 70,000 or so clones. Sequencing used PBMCs. The receptor comes from a female donor in good health and CMV-seropositive. The chain carries TRBV6-1 and TRBJ1-6; the match to TRBD1 covers 7 bases. The CDR3 bases are TGTGCCAGCAGTGATGACAGGGTTGGGAGTTCACCCCTCCACTTT. Its protein product is CASSDDRVGSSPLHF.